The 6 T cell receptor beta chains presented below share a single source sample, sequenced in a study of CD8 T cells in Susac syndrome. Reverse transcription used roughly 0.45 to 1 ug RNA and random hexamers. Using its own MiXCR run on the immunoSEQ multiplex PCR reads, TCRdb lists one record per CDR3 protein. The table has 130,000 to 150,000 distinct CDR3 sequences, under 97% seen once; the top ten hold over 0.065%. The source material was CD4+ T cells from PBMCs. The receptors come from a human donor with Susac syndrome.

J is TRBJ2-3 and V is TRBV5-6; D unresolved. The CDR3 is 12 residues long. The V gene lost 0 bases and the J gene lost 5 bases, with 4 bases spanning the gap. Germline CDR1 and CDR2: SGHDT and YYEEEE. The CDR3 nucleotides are TGTGCCAGCAGCTTGGGGATAGATACGCAGTATTTT. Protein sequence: CASSLGIDTQYF.

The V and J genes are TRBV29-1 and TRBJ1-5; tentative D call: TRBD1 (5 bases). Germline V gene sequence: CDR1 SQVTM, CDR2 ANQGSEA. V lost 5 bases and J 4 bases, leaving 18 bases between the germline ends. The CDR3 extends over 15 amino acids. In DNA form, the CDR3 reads TGCAGCGTTCTCCCTCCTGGGACGGAGAATCAGCCCCAGCATTTT. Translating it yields CSVLPPGTENQPQHF.

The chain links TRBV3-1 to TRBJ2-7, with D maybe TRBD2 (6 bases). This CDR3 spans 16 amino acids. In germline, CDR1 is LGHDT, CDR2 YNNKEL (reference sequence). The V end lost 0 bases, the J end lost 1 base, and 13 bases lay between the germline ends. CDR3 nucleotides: TGTGCCAGCAGCCAAGAAAGCAGAAGCGGGTCCTACGAGCAGTACTTC. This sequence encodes CASSQESRSGSYEQYF.

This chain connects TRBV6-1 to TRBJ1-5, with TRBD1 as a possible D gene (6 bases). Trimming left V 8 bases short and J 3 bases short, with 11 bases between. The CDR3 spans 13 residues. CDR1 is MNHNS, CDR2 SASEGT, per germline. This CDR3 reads CASAQGINQPQHF. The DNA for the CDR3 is TGTGCCAGCGCACAGGGTATCAATCAGCCCCAGCATTTT.

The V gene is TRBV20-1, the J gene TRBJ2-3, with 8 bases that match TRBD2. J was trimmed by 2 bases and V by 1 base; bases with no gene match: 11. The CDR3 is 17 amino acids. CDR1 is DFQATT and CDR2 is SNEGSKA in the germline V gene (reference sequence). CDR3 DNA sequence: TGCAGTGCTAGAGTTAGCGGGAAGGGCCTTTCCACAGATACGCAGTATTTT. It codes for CSARVSGKGLSTDTQYF.

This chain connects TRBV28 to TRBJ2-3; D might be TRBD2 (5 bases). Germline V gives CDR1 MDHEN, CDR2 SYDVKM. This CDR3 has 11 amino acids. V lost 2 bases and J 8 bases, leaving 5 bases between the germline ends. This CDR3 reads CASSLEGTQYF. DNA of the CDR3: TGTGCCAGCAGTTTAGAGGGTACGCAGTATTTT.